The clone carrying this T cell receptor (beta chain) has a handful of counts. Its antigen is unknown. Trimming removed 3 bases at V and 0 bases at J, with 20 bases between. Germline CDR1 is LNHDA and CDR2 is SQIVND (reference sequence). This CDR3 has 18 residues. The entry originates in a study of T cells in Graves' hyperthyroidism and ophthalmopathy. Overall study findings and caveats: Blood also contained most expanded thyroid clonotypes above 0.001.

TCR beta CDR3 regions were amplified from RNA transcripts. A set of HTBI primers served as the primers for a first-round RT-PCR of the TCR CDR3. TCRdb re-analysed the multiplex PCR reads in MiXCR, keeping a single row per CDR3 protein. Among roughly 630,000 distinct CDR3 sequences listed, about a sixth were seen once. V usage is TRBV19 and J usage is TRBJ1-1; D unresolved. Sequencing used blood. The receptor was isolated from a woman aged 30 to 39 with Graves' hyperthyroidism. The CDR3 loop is CASSISWPLGPMNTEAFF. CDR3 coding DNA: TGTGCCAGTAGTATTAGTTGGCCGCTCGGGCCGATGAACACTGAAGCTTTCTTT.